Presented here are 16 T cell receptor beta chains from one specimen sequenced in a study of shared clonotypes between healthy human individuals. Sequencing was performed with immunoSEQ multiplex PCR; in TCRdb, only in-frame clones are kept and a portion is missing. This sample has some 630,000 clones, with roughly 78% found just once. Sequenced material: memory CD4+ T cells sorted from blood. Stated subset: CD45RA-negative fraction. All receptors derive from a woman aged 25 to 45 in good health.

This CDR3 is CASSLRQAASEGYTF. CDR3 bases: TGTGCCAGCAGCTTAAGACAGGCCGCCTCAGAGGGCTACACCTTC. The rearrangement joins TRBV9 to TRBJ1-2; TRBD1 might be the D (6 bases). This CDR3 has 15 residues. V lost 4 bases and J 8 bases, leaving 21 bases between the germline ends. Per germline, CDR1 SGDLS and CDR2 YYNGEE.

This clone appeared once. This chain joins TRBV7-9 and TRBJ1-4; D is uncertain. Between the trimmed V and J ends, which lost 7 bases and 10 bases, there was a span of 16 bases. Germline assignment: CDR1 SEHNR and CDR2 FQNEAQ (reference sequence). The CDR3 sequence is 13 residues long. CDR3 region: CASNYQHEGKLFF. In DNA form, the CDR3 reads TGTGCCAGCAACTACCAACATGAGGGAAAACTGTTTTTT.

This sequence joins TRBV25-1 and TRBJ2-7; TRBD1 might be the D (7 bases). There are 14 residues in the CDR3. V lost 7 bases and J lost 4, with 17 bases in between. Germline V gives CDR1 MGHDK, CDR2 SYGVNS. The CDR3 spells CASTKTGDSYEQYF. The CDR3 DNA reads TGTGCCAGCACTAAAACAGGGGACTCTTACGAGCAGTACTTC.

The rearrangement uses TRBV7-8 and TRBJ2-5, with D perhaps being TRBD1 or TRBD2 (5 bases each). CDR1 is SGHVS and CDR2 is FQNEAQ in the germline V gene. The CDR3 covers 13 residues. Trimming took 5 bases from V and 3 from J, leaving 10 bases between them. The CDR3 DNA follows: TGTGCCAGCAGCCAAGGGGAGAAAGAGACCCAGTACTTC. Translation gives CASSQGEKETQYF.

The chain carries TRBV18 and TRBJ2-1; 10 positions agree with TRBD2. The CDR3 runs to 17 residues. V lost 3 bases and J lost 7; bases outside the gene matches: 12. Germline CDR1 KGHSH, CDR2 LQKENI. This CDR3 reads CASSPLLAGGRENEQFF. DNA for the CDR3: TGTGCCAGCTCACCTCTTTTAGCGGGAGGAAGGGAAAATGAGCAGTTCTTC. Based on the CDR3 plus reference TRBV18 and TRBJ2-1, the full variable domain is NAGVMQNPRHLVRRRGQEARLRCSPMKGHSHVYWYRQLPEEGLKFMVYLQKENIIDESGMPKERFSAEFPKEGPSILRIQQVVRGDSAAYFCASSPLLAGGRENEQFFGPGTRLTVL.

The chain employs TRBV25-1 and TRBJ2-5; D is ambiguous. TRBJ2-7 explains the end of the DNA better; the J call may be wrong. CDR3 size: 14 residues. Germline V gene sequence: CDR1 MGHDK, CDR2 SYGVNS. The CDR3 is CASSGRTEAYEQYF. The CDR3, as DNA: TGTGCCAGCAGTGGTCGGACGGAAGCCTACGAGCAGTACTTC.

This clone turned up a few times. The sample holds other DNA sequences that translate to the same CDR3. The CDR3 DNA reads as TGTGCCAGCAGCTTAGACCTTAACAATGAGCAGTTCTTC. Encoded protein: CASSLDLNNEQFF. This chain links TRBV11-2 with TRBJ2-1; D not certain. The CDR3 runs 13 residues. V lost 0 bases, J lost 5 bases, and 5 bases lay in between. The germline V gene encodes CDR1 SGHAT and CDR2 FQNNGV.

The V call is TRBV5-8, the J call TRBJ2-7; D gene unclear. CDR3 length: 18 residues. Germline CDR1 SGHTS, CDR2 YDEGEE. V lost 0 bases and J lost 2, with 21 bases in between. The CDR3 spells CASSLGIWWGSRTYEQYF. Here the CDR3 DNA reads TGTGCCAGCAGCTTGGGGATATGGTGGGGTAGTAGAACCTACGAGCAGTACTTC.

The chain combines TRBV5-1 with TRBJ1-1, with a possible D match to TRBD1 (5 bases). V lost 5 bases to trimming and J lost 3 bases, with 11 bases between them. Germline-derived CDR1 and CDR2 are SGHRS and YFSETQ. The CDR3 contains 13 residues. CDR3 bases: TGCGCCAGCAGACCACCCAGGGACACTGAAGCTTTCTTT. This sequence encodes CASRPPRDTEAFF.

The rearrangement joins TRBV11-2 to TRBJ2-5; D is possibly TRBD2 (6 bases). The V end was cut by 0 bases, the J end by 7 bases, with 15 bases between. The CDR3 is 15 residues long. CDR1 SGHAT and CDR2 FQNNGV come from the germline V gene. The CDR3 is CASSLDWTPRGTQYF. The CDR3 DNA sequence: TGTGCCAGCAGCTTAGATTGGACGCCGCGGGGGACCCAGTACTTC.

The rearrangement uses TRBV19 and TRBJ1-1; 10 nucleotides line up with TRBD1. With V trimmed by 6 bases and J by 0 bases, 7 bases remained unmatched. Germline values: CDR1 LNHDA, CDR2 SQIVND (reference sequence). This CDR3 contains 16 residues. CDR3 region: CASRSGDRGMNTEAFF. For the CDR3, the DNA is TGTGCCAGTAGGTCCGGGGACAGGGGAATGAACACTGAAGCTTTCTTT.

This clone was found a few times. The chain joins TRBV7-9 to TRBJ2-7; tentatively, D is TRBD1 (5 bases). V was clipped by 5 bases and J by 9 bases, with 14 bases between them. The CDR3 loop spans 12 amino acids. From germline, CDR1 is SEHNR and CDR2 FQNEAQ (reference sequence). The CDR3 sequence: CASSADTRTQYF. CDR3 DNA sequence: TGTGCCAGCAGCGCGGACACCCGAACGCAGTACTTC.

The CDR3 DNA sequence: TGTGCCAGCAGCTTGGGACCGGACTACAATGAGCAGTTCTTC. Its translation: CASSLGPDYNEQFF. This chain links TRBV5-8 with TRBJ2-1; no clear D. V was pared by 0 bases and J by 3 bases, with 7 bases between. The CDR3 has 14 amino acids. Germline V CDR1 and CDR2: SGHTS, YDEGEE.

The chain joins TRBV5-4 to TRBJ1-5; no definite D call. Germline V gives CDR1 SGHNT, CDR2 YYREEE (reference sequence). The length of the CDR3 is 15 residues. Trimming took off 4 bases at V and 5 bases at J, with 16 bases between the two ends. The CDR3 region is CASSQDALTDQPQHF. The CDR3 nucleotides are TGTGCCAGCAGCCAAGACGCGCTAACTGATCAGCCCCAGCATTTT.

This clone has just a few counts. This chain connects TRBV6-4 to TRBJ2-6; D is undetermined. The CDR3 totals 14 residues. Germline loops: CDR1 MRHNA, CDR2 SNTAGT. V was shortened by 6 bases and J by 1 base, with 7 bases between the two germline ends. The CDR3 is CASSFSSGANVLTF. Here the CDR3 DNA reads TGTGCCAGCAGCTTCTCTTCTGGGGCCAACGTCCTGACTTTC.

The CDR3 region has the DNA TGTGCCAGCTCCCGACTGCGGGCAGACGAGCAGTACTTC. Its protein is CASSRLRADEQYF. V is TRBV18 and J is TRBJ2-7; D might be TRBD2 (5 bases). V was trimmed by 6 bases and J by 5 bases, leaving 14 bases between them. Germline V gene data show CDR1 as KGHSH and CDR2 as LQKENI. CDR3 length: 13 residues.